The T cell receptor beta chain described here comes from a study of T cell clonality in common variable immunodeficiency. TCRdb's copy holds only in-frame clones and misses some; the assay was immunoSEQ multiplex PCR. This repertoire holds about 31,000 clones, and none appear only once. This CDR3 spans 15 amino acids. V lost 3 bases and J lost 5; bases outside the gene matches: 7. CDR1 and CDR2 (germline): SGHTA, FQGNSA. Findings and caveats of the study: Fewer deletions and N-nucleotide insertions were reportedly seen in common variable immunodeficiency TCR beta sequences.

This clone was recorded at least ten times. Antigen unknown. The CDR3 end falls 3 residues outside the read, so it is completed with the germline J gene. The specimen sequenced was peripheral blood mononuclear cells. This sequence joins TRBV7-2 and TRBJ2-3, with 8 positions matching TRBD1. This clonotype originated in a human donor with common variable immunodeficiency. CDR3 sequence reads: CASSFQGQGIDTQYF. CDR3 bases read: TGTGCCAGCAGCTTCCAAGGACAGGGAATAGATACG.